The source of this TCR beta chain is a study of cytomegalovirus exposure and HLA in healthy donors. Donors sampled were nominally healthy, though unrecorded immune exposures were likely. Germline assignment: CDR1 SNHLY and CDR2 FYNNEI. The J segment lost 6 bases and the V segment lost 6 bases, leaving 2 bases of the junction unmatched. The CDR3 is 14 amino acids. The study, taken as a whole, reports: V- and J-gene trimming in TCR beta was tied to a missense DCLRE1C variant by an analysis performed later.

The PCR had 60 Vbeta and 13 Jbeta primers. Repertoires were generated with immunoSEQ multiplex PCR, while TCRdb's copy carries only in-frame clones and drops some. Here the sample spans approximately 110,000 clones, around three quarters being singletons. Of note for this clone: Its target is not known.

The chain combines TRBV2 with TRBJ1-6; TRBD1 agrees at 10 bases. This clonotype was sampled from a man aged 45 to 65 in good health and CMV-seropositive. Sequencing was done on a sample of PBMCs. CDR3 nucleotide sequence: TGTGCCAGCAGGAGGGACAGGGGTAATTCACCCCTCCACTTT. This encodes CASRRDRGNSPLHF.